Listed here are 18 T cell receptor beta chains from one sample, sequenced in a study of cytomegalovirus exposure and HLA in healthy donors. Researchers ran the PCR with 60 Vbeta and 13 Jbeta primers. Data came from immunoSEQ multiplex PCR; TCRdb stores just in-frame clones and leaves some out. The sample includes 95,000 to 100,000 clones, about 74% of them seen just once. Source material: PBMCs. The source of these receptors is a male donor in good health and CMV-seronegative.

This chain links TRBV5-1 with TRBJ1-6; D may be TRBD1 (5 bases). CDR1 and CDR2 from the germline V gene are SGHRS and YFSETQ. Trimming removed 4 bases at V and 4 bases at J, with 12 bases between. The CDR3 is 15 residues long. The CDR3 spells CASSLVGGYNSPLHF. The CDR3, as DNA: TGCGCCAGCAGCCTGGTGGGGGGGTATAATTCACCCCTCCACTTT.

The rearrangement uses TRBV12-5 and TRBJ2-1, with unresolved D. This CDR3 spans 17 amino acids. V lost 0 bases, J lost 0 bases, and 12 bases lay in between. Germline CDR1 LGHNT, CDR2 FRNRAP. CDR3 in amino acids: CASGLVHGGSSYNEQFF. Written as DNA, the CDR3 is TGTGCTAGTGGTTTGGTACATGGCGGTAGCTCCTACAATGAGCAGTTCTTC.

The DNA of the CDR3 is TGTGCCTGGAGTAAGGGACAGCCGAATGAAAAACTGTTTTTT. Amino acid sequence: CAWSKGQPNEKLFF. V and J are TRBV30 and TRBJ1-4; 7 nucleotides match TRBD1. Trimming took 2 bases from V and 5 from J; bases not matched to a gene: 5. Per the germline V gene, CDR1 is GTSNPN and CDR2 is SVGIG (reference sequence). CDR3 size: 14 residues.

The gene calls are TRBV4-2 and TRBJ2-1; TRBD2 is a possible D gene (6 bases). Germline-derived CDR1 and CDR2 are LGHNA and YNFKEQ. The V end was cut by 0 bases, the J end by 0 bases, with 6 bases between. The CDR3 spans 15 residues. The CDR3 DNA follows: TGTGCCAGCAGCCAAGATAGCGGCTCCTACAATGAGCAGTTCTTC. Translating gives CASSQDSGSYNEQFF.

This clone was seen more than once but under ten times. J is TRBJ1-1 and V is TRBV28, with D possibly being TRBD1 (6 bases). CDR1 and CDR2 (germline): MDHEN, SYDVKM. The V end was cut by 3 bases, the J end by 4 bases, with 12 bases between. The CDR3 spans 14 residues. DNA of the CDR3: TGTGCCAGCAGTTTTGGGGGCTTGAGCACTGAAGCTTTCTTT. Its protein product is CASSFGGLSTEAFF.

The chain employs TRBV14 and TRBJ2-7, with D perhaps matching TRBD1 (6 bases). CDR1 is SGHDN, CDR2 FVKESK, per germline. The CDR3 consists of 15 residues. V was clipped by 4 bases and J by 0 bases, with 13 bases between them. In nucleotides, the CDR3 is TGTGCCAGCAGCCCGATCGAGGACAGCTCCTACGAGCAGTACTTC. Its protein is CASSPIEDSSYEQYF. Complete variable domain (other parts from reference TRBV14 and TRBJ2-7): EAGVTQFPSHSVIEKGQTVTLRCDPISGHDNLYWYRRVMGKEIKFLLHFVKESKQDESGMPNNRFLAERTGGTYSTLKVQPAELEDSGVYFCASSPIEDSSYEQYFGPGTRLTVT.

V and J are TRBV5-1 and TRBJ2-7; TRBD2 might be the D (6 bases). Germline values: CDR1 SGHRS, CDR2 YFSETQ. Trimming removed 1 base at V and 2 bases at J, with 10 bases between. The CDR3 loop spans 14 amino acids. As DNA, the CDR3 is TGCGCCAGCAGCTTGACTAGCCCAACCTACGAGCAGTACTTC. Its protein is CASSLTSPTYEQYF. Combining the CDR3 with reference TRBV5-1 and TRBJ2-7 gives the whole variable domain KAGVTQTPRYLIKTRGQQVTLSCSPISGHRSVSWYQQTPGQGLQFLFEYFSETQRNKGNFPGRFSGRQFSNSRSEMNVSTLELGDSALYLCASSLTSPTYEQYFGPGTRLTVT.

The genes are TRBV28 and TRBJ2-7, with 9 bases fitting TRBD1. CDR3 size: 14 residues. Germline assignment: CDR1 MDHEN and CDR2 SYDVKM. J gave up 2 bases and V 6 bases, and 5 bases lay outside the gene matches. The CDR3 loop is CASRTDRGTYEQYF. The CDR3 region has the DNA TGTGCCAGCAGGACGGACAGGGGTACCTACGAGCAGTACTTC.

The chain uses TRBV5-1 and TRBJ2-5, with 11 bases fitting TRBD1. The DNA end favors TRBJ2-7, so the J call may be wrong. Germline V gene lookup returns CDR1 SGHRS and CDR2 YFSETQ. CDR3 length: 16 residues. CDR3 bases: TGCGCCAGCAGCTTGGCGGGACAGGGGGTCCCCTACGAGCAGTACTTC. Translation: CASSLAGQGVPYEQYF.

This clone came up a few times. V is TRBV6-1 and J is TRBJ2-1; tentative D call: TRBD2 (6 bases). This CDR3 has 14 amino acids. V lost 2 bases, J lost 7 bases, and 12 bases lay in between. The germline gives CDR1 MNHNS, CDR2 SASEGT. The CDR3 DNA reads as TGTGCCAGCAGTGAAAGGGGACTCTCAAATGAGCAGTTCTTC. Translating gives CASSERGLSNEQFF.

V and J are TRBV30 and TRBJ1-1; D gene ambiguous. CDR1 GTSNPN and CDR2 SVGIG come from the germline V gene (reference sequence). CDR3 length: 13 amino acids. V dropped 4 bases and J dropped 2 bases, with 11 bases sitting between them. This chain's CDR3 is CAWKKRENTEAFF. In DNA form, the CDR3 reads TGTGCCTGGAAAAAAAGAGAAAACACTGAAGCTTTCTTT.

The rearrangement links TRBV7-8 to TRBJ2-7, with D possibly being TRBD2 (5 bases). This CDR3 is built from 14 residues. The germline V gene encodes CDR1 SGHVS and CDR2 FQNEAQ. Trimming removed 7 bases at V and 2 bases at J, with 15 bases between. The CDR3 here is CASTPRRRPYEQYF. In DNA form, the CDR3 reads TGTGCCAGCACCCCTCGGAGGAGACCCTACGAGCAGTACTTC.

The table lists this clone with a few counts. The CDR3 region has the DNA TGTGCCAGCACCTCCTTCCCGGAGGGCTATGGCTACACCTTC. Protein product: CASTSFPEGYGYTF. The V call is TRBV7-9, the J call TRBJ1-2; D call uncertain. Looked up from germline, CDR1 is SEHNR and CDR2 is FQNEAQ (reference sequence). Trimming shortened V by 7 bases and J by 4 bases, and 16 bases separated the two germline ends. CDR3 length equals 14 residues.

The rearrangement links TRBV5-4 to TRBJ2-5; 9 nucleotides match TRBD1. J gave up 5 bases and V 4 bases, and 15 bases lay outside the gene matches. The CDR3 loop spans 17 amino acids. Germline CDR1 and CDR2: SGHNT and YYREEE (reference sequence). The CDR3 bases are TGTGCCAGCAGCGTTAACAGGGGGCGCGGGGTAAGGGAGACCCAGTACTTC. Amino acid sequence: CASSVNRGRGVRETQYF.

The chain employs TRBV5-4 and TRBJ2-2; a weak D match, TRBD1 (5 bases). The germline CDR1 and CDR2 sequences are SGHNT and YYREEE (reference sequence). Trimming pared 0 bases from V and 1 base from J, leaving 7 bases between. The CDR3 runs 15 residues. DNA for the CDR3: TGTGCCAGCAGCTTGGTGCAGGGGAACACCGGGGAGCTGTTTTTT. Encoded protein: CASSLVQGNTGELFF.

This clone appeared a few times. V and J are TRBV5-1 and TRBJ1-2, with 12 bases matching TRBD1. Germline CDR1 reads SGHRS; CDR2 reads YFSETQ. This CDR3 is 17 amino acids long. V trimming: 0 bases; J trimming: 8 bases; junction bases outside the gene matches: 11. This chain's CDR3 is CASSLDPGTGGTQGYTF. Written as DNA, the CDR3 is TGCGCCAGCAGCTTGGATCCTGGGACAGGGGGCACGCAAGGCTACACCTTC.

Remarks on this clone: Other DNA sequences in this sample translate to the same CDR3. The chain employs TRBV4-3 and TRBJ2-3; D perhaps matches TRBD1 (5 bases). With 0 bases removed from V and 0 bases from J, the gap between germline ends came to 10 bases. This CDR3 has 16 residues. Germline V gene lookup returns CDR1 LGHNA and CDR2 YSLEER. The DNA of the CDR3 is TGCGCCAGCAGCCAAGATCTCGACAGTAGCACAGATACGCAGTATTTT. Its translation: CASSQDLDSSTDTQYF.

The V gene is TRBV5-1, the J gene TRBJ2-5; TRBD1 aligns across 10 bases. From germline, CDR1 is SGHRS and CDR2 YFSETQ. The CDR3 is 14 residues long. Unmatched junction bases numbered 5, after V lost 0 bases and J lost 9 bases. CDR3 sequence (DNA): TGCGCCAGCAGCTTGGTTGCGGACAGGGGGTCCCAGTACTTC. Its translation is CASSLVADRGSQYF.